A selection of T cell receptor beta chains follows, all from one sample in a study of T cell responses to AZD1222 COVID-19 vaccine. Sequencing was performed with immunoSEQ multiplex PCR; in TCRdb, only in-frame clones are kept and a portion is missing. The sample carries about 92,000 clones, about 88% recorded once. The source material was peripheral blood, sampled on day 0 of AZD1222 vaccination. The receptors were gathered from an adult in good health. Each CDR3 is given with its conserved first and last residue. The D gene is left open where the match is weak. Some rows mark clone size as missing; the rest say once, few, many or name a class of expanded clone.

TRBV6-1	-	15	TRBJ2-7	-	TGTGCCAGCAGTGAAAGGGGACGCCCGATCTACGAGCAGTACTTC	CASSERGRPIYEQYF
TRBV30	TRBD1	15	TRBJ1-1	-	TGTGCCTGGAGTCTAACGGACAGGGGGGGCACTGAAGCTTTCTTT	CAWSLTDRGGTEAFF
TRBV15	TRBD1	14	TRBJ2-3	-	TGTGCCACCAGCACGGGACAGGGCACAGATACGCAGTATTTT	CATSTGQGTDTQYF
TRBV5-5	-	13	TRBJ1-2	-	TGTGCCAGCAGCTCCATTCGTCCCGATGGCTACACCTTC	CASSSIRPDGYTF
TRBV10-3	-	14	TRBJ2-2	-	TGTGCCATCAGTGAAGGTCCCGACACCGGGGAGCTGTTTTTT	CAISEGPDTGELFF
TRBV5-4	-	14	TRBJ2-2	-	TGTGCCAGCAGCTTGTCGACAGAGACCGGGGAGCTGTTTTTT	CASSLSTETGELFF
TRBV4-1	TRBD1	14	TRBJ1-2	-	TGCGCCAGCAGCCAAGAAAGGGACAGCTATGGCTACACCTTC	CASSQERDSYGYTF
TRBV27	-	17	TRBJ2-1	-	TGTGCCAGCAGCCAGGGACCCAGCACCAGCTCCTACAATGAGCAGTTCTTC	CASSQGPSTSSYNEQFF
TRBV9	-	15	TRBJ1-1	-	TGTGCCAGCAGCGTAATAAGGACGATGAACACTGAAGCTTTCTTT	CASSVIRTMNTEAFF
TRBV7-2	-	14	TRBJ1-5	-	TGTGCCAGCAGCTTACGCCGGGGCAATCAGCCCCAGCATTTT	CASSLRRGNQPQHF
TRBV18	TRBD1	16	TRBJ2-1	-	TGTGCCAGCTCACCACTGGACAGGGAAACCTACAATGAGCAGTTCTTC	CASSPLDRETYNEQFF
TRBV27	-	16	TRBJ1-6	-	TGTGCCAGCAGTTTTTGGAGCAGACCTGATAATTCACCCCTCCACTTT	CASSFWSRPDNSPLHF
TRBV12-5	TRBD1	16	TRBJ1-4	-	TGTGCTAGTGGTTTGCGCACCGGGACAGGGGGAGAAAAACTGTTTTTT	CASGLRTGTGGEKLFF
TRBV11-2	TRBD2	18	TRBJ2-2	-	TGTGCCAGCAGCATGCTAGCGGCGGGTCCGAGGAACACCGGGGAGCTGTTTTTT	CASSMLAAGPRNTGELFF
TRBV27	-	16	TRBJ1-4	-	TGTGCCAGCAGTTTATATCGATCGGGGAATAATGAAAAACTGTTTTTT	CASSLYRSGNNEKLFF
TRBV19	TRBD1	17	TRBJ2-1	medium-sized	TGTGCCAGTAGTAACCCAGGGACAGGGGGCTCTAAGGATGAGCAGTTCTTC	CASSNPGTGGSKDEQFF
TRBV19	-	12	TRBJ1-1	-	TGTGCCAGTAGGTCGACAGCTCTCGAAGCTTTCTTT	CASRSTALEAFF
TRBV27	TRBD1	13	TRBJ1-5	-	TGTGCCAGCAGCGGGACAGGTGGGCAGCCCCAGCATTTT	CASSGTGGQPQHF
TRBV28	-	15	TRBJ2-7	-	TGTGCCAGCAGCGGCGGGCTCGACAGTTACTACGAGCAGTACTTC	CASSGGLDSYYEQYF
TRBV9	TRBD1	15	TRBJ1-2	-	TGTGCCAGCAGCCCAAGGACAGGGAGTCTATATGGCTACACCTTC	CASSPRTGSLYGYTF
TRBV3-1/TRBV3-2	-	10	TRBJ2-5	-	TGTGCCAGCAGCCGAGGGACCCAGTACTTC	CASSRGTQYF
TRBV5-1	-	15	TRBJ1-5	-	TGCGCCAGCAGCTTGGAGGGACAAAGCCATCAGCCCCAGCATTTT	CASSLEGQSHQPQHF
TRBV6-2/TRBV6-3	-	15	TRBJ1-1	-	TGTGCCAGCAGTTCACCAGGAACCAAGAACACTGAAGCTTTCTTT	CASSSPGTKNTEAFF
TRBV19	-	15	TRBJ1-1	-	TGTGCCAGTAGTACTTTTACGAATTTGAACACTGAAGCTTTCTTT	CASSTFTNLNTEAFF
TRBV29-1	TRBD1	12	TRBJ1-2	-	TGCAGCGTCTGGGACAGCAAGTATGGCTACACCTTC	CSVWDSKYGYTF
TRBV11-1	-	15	TRBJ2-7	-	TGTGCCAGCAGCTTAGGCGGGGGCCGATCCTACGAGCAGTACTTC	CASSLGGGRSYEQYF
TRBV4-1	-	13	TRBJ1-4	-	TGCGCCAGCAGCCTTCTTCTCAATGAAAAACTGTTTTTT	CASSLLLNEKLFF
TRBV6-4	-	12	TRBJ2-1	-	TGTGCCAGCAGACAGGGTAATAATGAGCAGTTCTTC	CASRQGNNEQFF
TRBV7-9	TRBD1	14	TRBJ1-4	once	TGTGCCAGCAGCGGACAGGCGACCAACGATTGTCTGTTTTTT	CASSGQATNDCLFF
TRBV5-1	TRBD1	16	TRBJ1-4	-	TGCGCCAGCAGCGGACAGGGAGTCGGGGATGGGGAAAAACTGTTTTTT	CASSGQGVGDGEKLFF
TRBV13	-	14	TRBJ2-7	-	TGTGCCAGCAGCTTAGGTCGCAGGTCGGTCGAGCAGTACTTC	CASSLGRRSVEQYF
TRBV4-2	-	14	TRBJ1-2	-	TGTGCCAGCAGCCAAAGGGACGGCTTCTATGGCTACACCTTC	CASSQRDGFYGYTF
TRBV7-9	TRBD1	15	TRBJ2-1	-	TGTGCCAGCACCAAAGCCAGGGGGCCCTACAATGAGCAGTTCTTC	CASTKARGPYNEQFF
TRBV5-4	-	15	TRBJ2-3	medium-sized	TGTGCCAGCAGCCCCCTCGCAACGGGCACAGATACGCAGTATTTT	CASSPLATGTDTQYF
TRBV7-2	TRBD2	15	TRBJ2-7	-	TGTGCCAGCAGCCCGCGGACTAGCGGGACGTACGAGCAGTACTTC	CASSPRTSGTYEQYF
TRBV7-2	-	14	TRBJ2-5	-	TGTGCCAGCAGCTACCCCGGGGCCCAGGAGACCCAGTACTTC	CASSYPGAQETQYF
TRBV6-5	-	15	TRBJ1-4	-	TGTGCCAGATTGGGGGCCGGAATCGTTAATCAAAAACTGTTTTTT	CARLGAGIVNQKLFF
TRBV9	-	15	TRBJ1-3	-	TGTGCCAGCAGCGTAGGATCCAGCTCTGGAAACACCATATATTTT	CASSVGSSSGNTIYF
TRBV30	-	15	TRBJ1-3	-	TGTGCCTGTATGGTAGTGGGTGGGCCTGGAAACACCATATATTTT	CACMVVGGPGNTIYF
TRBV18	TRBD1	15	TRBJ1-5	-	TGTGCCAGCTCACCACGGACAGGCCCCAATCAGCCCCAGCATTTT	CASSPRTGPNQPQHF